This TCR beta chain was captured in a study of CD8+ T cells in alopecia areata. The sample's treatment: oral pan-JAK inhibitor, 5-10 mg twice daily. CDR1 is SEHNR, CDR2 FQNEAQ, per germline (reference sequence). The length of the CDR3 is 12 residues. The V gene lost 6 bases and the J gene lost 14 bases, with 14 bases spanning the gap. Reverse transcription of extracted RNA yielded cDNA, which provided the sequencing template. Clones were sequenced by immunoSEQ multiplex PCR, and TCRdb holds only the in-frame ones, with some missing. The sample lists roughly 170,000 clones, around 60% occurring once. This chain links TRBV7-9 with TRBJ1-6; unclear D gene. Here the sequenced sample was CD8+ T cells sorted from blood, taken at week 24, from a patient treated with tofacitinib. This TCR was sampled from a human donor with alopecia areata. CDR3 DNA sequence: TGTGCCAGCAGTCTTACCCCAGGATCCCTCCACTTT. It specifies CASSLTPGSLHF.